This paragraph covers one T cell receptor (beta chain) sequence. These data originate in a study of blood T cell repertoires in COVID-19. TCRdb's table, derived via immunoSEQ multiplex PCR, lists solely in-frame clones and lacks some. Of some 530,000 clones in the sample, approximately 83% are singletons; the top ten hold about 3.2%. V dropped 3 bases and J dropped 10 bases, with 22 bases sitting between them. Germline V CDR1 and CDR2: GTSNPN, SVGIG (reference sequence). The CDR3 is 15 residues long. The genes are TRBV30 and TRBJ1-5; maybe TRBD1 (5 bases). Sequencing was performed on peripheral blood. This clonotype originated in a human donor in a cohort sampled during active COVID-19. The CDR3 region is CAWRGRETGLSPQHF. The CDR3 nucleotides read TGTGCCTGGAGGGGCAGGGAAACGGGTCTTTCCCCCCAGCATTTT. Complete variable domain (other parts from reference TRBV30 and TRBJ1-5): SQTIHQWPATLVQPVGSPLSLECTVEGTSNPNLYWYRQAAGRGLQLLFYSVGIGQISSEVPQNLSASRPQDRQFILSSKKLLLSDSGFYLCAWRGRETGLSPQHFGDGTRLSIL.